The next 21 T cell receptor beta chains were all read from a single sample in a study of blood T cell repertoires in COVID-19. Assay used: immunoSEQ multiplex PCR; TCRdb lists only in-frame clones, some missing. The repertoire holds about 480,000 clones, around nine tenths seen once, with 1.5% to 2% in the top ten. Sequenced sample: PBMCs or T cells enriched from blood (not recorded which). Receptor source: a woman aged 40 to 50 who had recovered from COVID-19.

V and J are TRBV5-1 and TRBJ1-1; D not resolved. V lost 5 bases to trimming and J lost 1 base, with 12 bases between them. Germline V CDR1 and CDR2: SGHRS, YFSETQ. The CDR3 consists of 14 residues. The chain's CDR3 is CASRAVTRNTEAFF. CDR3 coding DNA: TGCGCCAGCAGAGCTGTCACTCGGAACACTGAAGCTTTCTTT.

The V call is TRBV18, the J call TRBJ2-6; D is possibly TRBD1 (6 bases). This CDR3 region has 15 residues. Trimming pared 6 bases from V and 2 bases from J, leaving 11 bases between. Germline CDR1 and CDR2: KGHSH and LQKENI. The CDR3 spells CASSPGATGANVLTF. CDR3 nucleotide sequence: TGTGCCAGCTCCCCAGGGGCAACTGGGGCCAACGTCCTGACTTTC.

V usage is TRBV20-1 and J usage is TRBJ2-2, with TRBD2 matching 10 bases. The CDR3 loop spans 15 amino acids. J gave up 4 bases and V 3 bases, and 5 bases lay outside the gene matches. Germline V gene lookup returns CDR1 DFQATT and CDR2 SNEGSKA (reference sequence). The CDR3 sequence: CSASSSGSSTGELFF. The CDR3 DNA reads as TGCAGTGCTAGTTCTAGCGGGAGTTCCACCGGGGAGCTGTTTTTT.

The chain recombines TRBV5-4 with TRBJ2-3; the D is unclear. The V gene's germline CDR1 is SGHNT and CDR2 YYREEE (reference sequence). CDR3 length equals 15 residues. Trimming pared 2 bases from V and 2 bases from J, leaving 12 bases between. Here the CDR3 reads CASSFGGINTDTQYF. CDR3 coding DNA: TGTGCCAGCAGCTTTGGTGGCATAAACACAGATACGCAGTATTTT. The full variable domain, its missing parts supplied by reference TRBV5-4 and TRBJ2-3, is ETGVTQSPTHLIKTRGQQVTLRCSSQSGHNTVSWYQQALGQGPQFIFQYYREEENGRGNFPPRFSGLQFPNYSSELNVNALELDDSALYLCASSFGGINTDTQYFGPGTRLTVL.

V usage is TRBV4-1 and J usage is TRBJ2-7, with 7 bases lining up with TRBD2. Per germline, CDR1 MGHRA and CDR2 YSYEKL. With 4 bases clipped from V and 0 bases from J, the junction kept 21 bases outside the gene matches. CDR3 length equals 20 residues. The CDR3 DNA sequence: TGCGCCAGCAGCCGGGAGGACCGGGGCCCGAGCGGGAAGAGCTCCTACGAGCAGTACTTC. Its translation: CASSREDRGPSGKSSYEQYF.

V gene TRBV27 combines with J gene TRBJ1-2; 7 nucleotides line up with TRBD1. This CDR3 contains 15 residues. Germline CDR1 reads MNHEY; CDR2 reads SMNVEV (reference sequence). The J segment lost 1 base and the V segment lost 3 bases, leaving 5 bases of the junction unmatched. The CDR3: CASSFTGTDNYGYTF. CDR3 nucleotides: TGTGCCAGCAGTTTTACCGGGACAGATAACTATGGCTACACCTTC.

The chain links TRBV15 to TRBJ2-7; TRBD1 might be the D (7 bases). The germline V and J ends were trimmed by 5 bases and 2 bases, with 16 bases remaining between them. The CDR3 spans 15 residues. In germline, CDR1 is LNHNV, CDR2 YYDKDF (reference sequence). This CDR3 reads CATSQGGETAYEQYF. In DNA form, the CDR3 reads TGTGCCACCAGCCAGGGGGGAGAGACCGCCTACGAGCAGTACTTC.

The chain carries TRBV5-4 and TRBJ2-7, with TRBD2 matching 7 bases. Trimming took 4 bases from V and 8 from J; bases not matched to a gene: 12. CDR1 and CDR2 (germline): SGHNT, YYREEE (reference sequence). This CDR3 is 14 amino acids long. The CDR3 is CASSPPGGSHQQYF. In DNA, the CDR3 is TGTGCCAGCAGCCCCCCCGGGGGGTCGCACCAGCAGTACTTC.

This chain links TRBV7-2 with TRBJ2-7; 7 nucleotides agree with TRBD2. The CDR3 runs 13 residues. V shed 6 bases, J shed 7 bases, and the junction held 9 bases outside the gene matches. CDR1 and CDR2 from the germline V gene are SGHTA and FQGNSA. The CDR3, as DNA: TGTGCCAGCAGTATCAGCGGGGTAGTGGAGCAGTACTTC. Its protein product is CASSISGVVEQYF.

In this sample, this clone turned up once. The rearrangement uses TRBV27 and TRBJ1-2; 7 nucleotides align to TRBD1. V lost 6 bases and J lost 3; bases outside the gene matches: 16. This CDR3 is built from 17 residues. Looked up from germline, CDR1 is MNHEY and CDR2 is SMNVEV (reference sequence). The CDR3 region has the DNA TGTGCCAGCAGCCTGCTTACCACGACAGGGTCACACTATGGCTACACCTTC. Encoded protein: CASSLLTTTGSHYGYTF.

This clone came up many times. This chain links TRBV6-1 with TRBJ1-2, with TRBD1 matching 12 bases. The length of the CDR3 is 16 residues. Trimming took 2 bases from V and 7 from J; bases not matched to a gene: 8. The germline V gene has CDR1 MNHNS and CDR2 SASEGT. The CDR3 nucleotides are TGTGCCAGCAGTGAACCCGGGGACAGGGGGCAGAGTGGCTACACCTTC. Protein product: CASSEPGDRGQSGYTF.

J is TRBJ2-5 and V is TRBV6-6; 7 positions match TRBD2. There are 17 residues in the CDR3. Per germline, CDR1 MNHNY and CDR2 SVGAGI (reference sequence). The junction had 16 bases not matched to a gene; V was cut back by 5 bases and J by 4 bases. CDR3: CASSPGGDPLRGETQYF. The CDR3 DNA follows: TGTGCCAGCAGTCCGGGAGGAGATCCCCTTCGCGGAGAGACCCAGTACTTC.

V is TRBV11-2 and J is TRBJ2-1; TRBD2 matches 7 bases. Trimming removed 0 bases from V and 7 bases from J; junction bases left unmatched: 15. The CDR3 is 18 amino acids. Germline V CDR1 and CDR2: SGHAT, FQNNGV. CDR3 sequence (DNA): TGTGCCAGCAGCTTAGAGGCGGGTCGGACTAGGATGAGGAATGAGCAGTTCTTC. It codes for CASSLEAGRTRMRNEQFF.

The J gene is TRBJ2-5, the V gene TRBV27; TRBD1 matches at 9 bases. V lost 4 bases and J lost 5; bases outside the gene matches: 11. Germline V gene data show CDR1 as MNHEY and CDR2 as SMNVEV (reference sequence). The CDR3 totals 16 residues. The CDR3 bases are TGTGCCAGCAGTTCACCCGGACAGGGGTGGTTGGAGACCCAGTACTTC. This translates into CASSSPGQGWLETQYF.

To note about this clone: One end of the junction does not line up with germline, which may come from a read error. V usage is TRBV27 and J usage is TRBJ2-4, with D possibly matching TRBD1 (6 bases). CDR1 and CDR2 (germline): MNHEY, SMNVEV (reference sequence). This CDR3 region has 14 residues. The CDR3 nucleotides read TGTGCCAGCAGTTTCCCCCTCCCCCCGGGACACCCAATCTTC. Protein sequence: CASSFPLPPGHPIF.

The CDR3 nucleotides are TGTGCCAGCAGTGAGGACAGGGTTTACGGCTACACCTTC. Protein sequence: CASSEDRVYGYTF. The gene calls are TRBV6-1 and TRBJ1-2; TRBD1 matches at 8 bases. The J segment lost 8 bases and the V segment lost 3 bases, leaving 5 bases of the junction unmatched. CDR1 and CDR2 (germline): MNHNS, SASEGT. This CDR3 has 13 residues.

The chain uses TRBV6-5 and TRBJ2-2; D gene ambiguous. V lost 5 bases, J lost 5 bases, and 9 bases lay in between. CDR1 is MNHEY, CDR2 SVGAGI, per germline. The CDR3 sequence is 13 residues long. The CDR3 here is CASSLTWTGELFF. The CDR3 DNA reads TGTGCCAGCAGTCTTACATGGACCGGGGAGCTGTTTTTT.

The chain joins TRBV21-1 to TRBJ1-3; TRBD1 reflects the table's D call only, with no check against the DNA. TRBV21-1 is a recognized pseudogene. The CDR3 sequence is 15 residues long. As DNA, the CDR3 is TGTGCCAGCAGTTTCTTTACCAGCTCTGGAAACACCATATATTTT. Protein: CASSFFTSSGNTIYF.

The chain has TRBV19 and TRBJ1-2; 10 nucleotides align to TRBD1. There are 15 residues in the CDR3. Trimming cost V 5 bases and J 7 bases; bases outside gene matches: 10. Germline V gives CDR1 LNHDA, CDR2 SQIVND (reference sequence). CDR3 sequence: CASSRGQGGMFGYTF. In DNA form, the CDR3 reads TGTGCCAGTAGTCGCGGACAGGGGGGTATGTTTGGCTACACCTTC.

The chain has TRBV7-2 and TRBJ2-3, with 7 bases that match TRBD2. The ends lost 1 base at V and 1 base at J; junction bases unmatched: 11. The length of the CDR3 is 18 residues. The germline CDR1 and CDR2 sequences are SGHTA and FQGNSA. CDR3 sequence: CASSLVVFGRAGTDTQYF. The CDR3 DNA follows: TGTGCCAGCAGCTTAGTTGTCTTTGGGAGGGCCGGCACAGATACGCAGTATTTT.

CDR3 nucleotide sequence: TGTGCCAGCTCATCCGGACAGGGAACTGAAGCTTTCTTT. Its protein product is CASSSGQGTEAFF. The J gene is TRBJ1-1, the V gene TRBV18; TRBD1 agrees at 8 bases. The CDR3 contains 13 residues. V was clipped by 5 bases and J by 5 bases; unmatched bases: 4. Germline-derived CDR1 and CDR2 are KGHSH and LQKENI.